A single T cell receptor (beta chain) is shown here with its context. Sequence at one end of the junction differs from germline and may be a read error. PCR used 60 Vbeta primers and 13 Jbeta primers. Method: immunoSEQ multiplex PCR; TCRdb's copy keeps in-frame clones and lacks some. The table has some 100,000 clones, 65% to 75% seen once; the top ten hold about 2.1%. The data are from a study of cytomegalovirus exposure and HLA in healthy donors. Sequenced: PBMCs. This TCR derives from a woman aged 40 to 55 in good health and CMV-seronegative.

CDR3 sequence reads: CSSSFSGDQPQHF. CDR3 bases: TGTTCCAGCAGCTTCTCAGGGGATCAGCCCCAGCATTTT. The J gene is TRBJ1-5, the V gene TRBV7-9, with D possibly matching TRBD1 (6 bases). The CDR3 extends over 13 amino acids. Germline CDR1 reads SEHNR; CDR2 reads FQNEAQ (reference sequence). Together with reference TRBV7-9 and TRBJ1-5, the CDR3 gives the full variable domain: DTGVSQNPRHKITKRGQNVTFRCDPISEHNRLYWYRQTLGQGPEFLTYFQNEAQLEKSRLLSDRFSAERPKGSFSTLEIQRTEQGDSAMYLCSSSFSGDQPQHFGDGTRLSIL.